This T cell receptor beta chain was sequenced for a study of shared clonotypes between healthy human individuals. As to this clone: Its specificity is not known.

The study, taken as a whole, reports: Memory subsets generally showed lower estimated richness than naive subsets.

The germline V gene encodes CDR1 MNHEY and CDR2 SVGAGI. The CDR3 runs to 15 residues. Germline trimming cut 5 bases from V and 7 bases from J; bases unmatched to any gene: 9. The data were produced by immunoSEQ multiplex PCR, yet TCRdb's version contains in-frame clones alone and is incomplete. This sample has approximately 2.4 million clones, with around 95% found just once. Material: naive CD4+ T cells sorted from blood. Indicated subset: CD45RA+ positively selected. The V and J genes are TRBV6-5 and TRBJ2-1; 9 bases are a match to TRBD2. This receptor was obtained from a man aged 18-30 years in good health. The CDR3 sequence is CASSPAGLAGNEQFF. DNA of the CDR3: TGTGCCAGCAGTCCGGCGGGGCTAGCGGGAAATGAGCAGTTCTTC.